These 30 T cell receptor beta chains were sequenced from one sample in a study of T cells in Graves' hyperthyroidism and ophthalmopathy. RNA transcripts served as the template for amplifying TCR beta CDR3 regions. The primer set for the first-round RT-PCR of the TCR CDR3 was HTBI. TCRdb ran MiXCR on the multiplex PCR reads and lists one entry per CDR3 protein. The repertoire holds around 110,000 distinct CDR3 sequences, with approximately 15% as singletons. Source material: blood. These receptor sequences come from a woman aged 45-65 years with Graves' hyperthyroidism.

Of note for this clonotype: A read error may produce the germline difference seen at one junction end. This chain joins TRBV2 and TRBJ1-1; D not resolved. The CDR3 length is 11 residues. The germline V gene encodes CDR1 SNHLY and CDR2 FYNNEI. The CDR3 sequence is CASSESVLRNF. In DNA, the CDR3 is TGTGCCAGCAGTGAATCGGTCCTGAGGAACTTT.

The chain links TRBV2 to TRBJ2-5; the match to TRBD2 covers 8 bases. The CDR3 extends over 13 amino acids. CDR1 is SNHLY and CDR2 is FYNNEI in the germline V gene. The junction had 7 bases not matched to a gene; V was cut back by 8 bases and J by 5 bases. The CDR3 region is CASRGGRYETQYF. The CDR3 DNA follows: TGTGCCAGCCGTGGCGGGAGGTACGAGACCCAGTACTTC.

In this sample, this clonotype turned up many times. The chain has TRBV5-1 and TRBJ1-1, with D hard to call. V shed 3 bases and J shed 0 bases, with 18 bases lying between them. Looked up from germline, CDR1 is SGHRS and CDR2 is YFSETQ. The CDR3 is 17 amino acids. The CDR3 protein is CASSSKSSGSLNTEAFF. Here the CDR3 DNA reads TGCGCCAGCAGCTCTAAGTCCTCCGGGTCCCTGAACACTGAAGCTTTCTTT. Complete variable domain (other parts from reference TRBV5-1 and TRBJ1-1): KAGVTQTPRYLIKTRGQQVTLSCSPISGHRSVSWYQQTPGQGLQFLFEYFSETQRNKGNFPGRFSGRQFSNSRSEMNVSTLELGDSALYLCASSSKSSGSLNTEAFFGQGTRLTVV.

In this sample, this clonotype turned up many times. The V call is TRBV5-1, the J call TRBJ1-2; 9 positions match TRBD1. Germline lookup yields CDR1 SGHRS and CDR2 YFSETQ. This CDR3 contains 14 residues. Trimming cost V 4 bases and J 4 bases; bases outside gene matches: 5. For the CDR3, the DNA is TGCGCCAGCAGCAAGGGACAGGGAACCTATGGCTACACCTTC. The encoded protein is CASSKGQGTYGYTF.

The chain recombines TRBV5-1 with TRBJ2-1; 12 bases are shared with TRBD2. V trimming: 6 bases; J trimming: 6 bases; junction bases outside the gene matches: 4. Germline V CDR1 and CDR2: SGHRS, YFSETQ. The CDR3 has 14 amino acids. The CDR3, as DNA: TGCGCCAGCAAAGGACTAGCGGGGATCAATGAGCAGTTCTTC. It encodes CASKGLAGINEQFF.

This clonotype has a count of ten or more. V and J are TRBV28 and TRBJ1-3; D is undetermined. The CDR3 sequence is 16 residues long. With 4 bases removed from V and 6 bases from J, the gap between germline ends came to 19 bases. Germline V gives CDR1 MDHEN, CDR2 SYDVKM. In nucleotides, the CDR3 is TGTGCCAGCAGTTCCCTGTTGTTGGCAAGGGTAAACACCATATATTTT. Translation: CASSSLLLARVNTIYF.

This clonotype was picked up one time. In DNA, the CDR3 is TGTGCCAGCAGCTTCCGGGGGGCCCACAATGAGCAGTTCTTC. Protein sequence: CASSFRGAHNEQFF. V usage is TRBV7-9 and J usage is TRBJ2-1; maybe TRBD2 (7 bases). Germline V gene data show CDR1 as SEHNR and CDR2 as FQNEAQ (reference sequence). The CDR3 spans 14 residues. The V and J ends lost 3 bases and 5 bases respectively, with 11 bases between them.

Ten or more counts support this clonotype. CDR3: CASSPTGQENTIYF. The CDR3 DNA follows: TGTGCCAGCAGCCCTACAGGACAGGAGAACACCATATATTTT. The rearrangement uses TRBV6-1 and TRBJ1-3, with 7 bases that match TRBD1. The V gene end was trimmed by 6 bases and the J gene end by 7 bases; junction bases not matched to a gene: 9. The length of the CDR3 is 14 residues. Germline values: CDR1 MNHNS, CDR2 SASEGT.

The table lists this clonotype with a few counts. The chain has TRBV5-1 and TRBJ2-3, with 11 bases identical to TRBD2. The ends lost 4 bases at V and 8 bases at J; junction bases unmatched: 9. Per germline, CDR1 SGHRS and CDR2 YFSETQ. This CDR3 has 15 amino acids. CDR3: CASSPGLAGGFTQYF. The CDR3 nucleotides read TGCGCCAGCAGCCCAGGACTAGCGGGCGGATTTACGCAGTATTTT.

This clonotype was counted many times. The CDR3 DNA reads as TGTGCCAGCAGTGGACAGGGAGGGTACAATGAGCAGTTCTTC. It is translated as CASSGQGGYNEQFF. The V call is TRBV6-1, the J call TRBJ2-1; D possibly matches TRBD1 or TRBD2 (7 bases each). Trimming removed 4 bases from V and 4 bases from J, with 11 bases in between. There are 14 residues in the CDR3. The V gene's germline CDR1 is MNHNS and CDR2 SASEGT.

The chain carries TRBV7-2 and TRBJ2-7; D possibly matches TRBD1 or TRBD2 (6 bases each). The CDR3 runs 14 residues. CDR1 is SGHTA and CDR2 is FQGNSA in the germline V gene. Trimming took 1 base from V and 3 from J, leaving 10 bases between them. Here the CDR3 reads CASSLVGGFYEQYV. As DNA, the CDR3 is TGTGCCAGCAGCTTAGTGGGGGGCTTCTACGAGCAGTACGTC.

This clonotype was recorded at least ten times. V and J are TRBV19 and TRBJ1-5; tentatively, D is TRBD1 (6 bases). The CDR3 extends over 18 amino acids. The germline V gene has CDR1 LNHDA and CDR2 SQIVND (reference sequence). V was pared by 5 bases and J by 2 bases, with 22 bases between. CDR3: CASSPGRLQGRGNQPQHF. As DNA, the CDR3 is TGTGCCAGTAGTCCAGGCCGCCTACAGGGTCGCGGCAATCAGCCCCAGCATTTT. Combining the CDR3 with reference TRBV19 and TRBJ1-5 gives the whole variable domain DGGITQSPKYLFRKEGQNVTLSCEQNLNHDAMYWYRQDPGQGLRLIYYSQIVNDFQKGDIAEGYSVSREKKESFPLTVTSAQKNPTAFYLCASSPGRLQGRGNQPQHFGDGTRLSIL.

There are many counts of this clonotype. The rearrangement links TRBV24-1 to TRBJ2-1; D gene uncertain. The germline V gene has CDR1 KGHDR and CDR2 SFDVKD. The CDR3 covers 15 residues. V lost 4 bases, J lost 8 bases, and 17 bases lay in between. CDR3 in DNA: TGTGCCACCAGTGACATCAAGGTAGTCGGCGATGAGCAGTTCTTC. Protein: CATSDIKVVGDEQFF.

This clonotype was recorded at least ten times. The rearrangement uses TRBV6-1 and TRBJ2-2, with 7 nucleotides matching TRBD1. Per the germline V gene, CDR1 is MNHNS and CDR2 is SASEGT. With 8 bases clipped from V and 3 bases from J, the junction kept 18 bases outside the gene matches. The CDR3 spans 18 residues. The CDR3 reads CASGRTGLVFLDTGELFF. DNA for the CDR3: TGTGCCAGCGGTCGGACAGGCCTTGTTTTCCTGGACACCGGGGAGCTGTTTTTT.

This clonotype was seen repeatedly, ten times or more. The chain recombines TRBV5-5 with TRBJ2-7; D is ambiguous. Germline assignment: CDR1 SGHKS and CDR2 YYEKEE (reference sequence). The CDR3 sequence is 14 residues long. The ends were cut back, 0 bases at V and 4 bases at J, with 11 bases in the middle. CDR3 bases: TGTGCCAGCAGCTTGGTTAGGGTAGGTTACGAGCAGTACTTC. It specifies CASSLVRVGYEQYF. Full variable domain (rest looked up from reference TRBV5-5 and TRBJ2-7): DAGVTQSPTHLIKTRGQQVTLRCSPISGHKSVSWYQQVLGQGPQFIFQYYEKEERGRGNFPDRFSARQFPNYSSELNVNALLLGDSALYLCASSLVRVGYEQYFGPGTRLTVT.

V gene TRBV20-1 combines with J gene TRBJ2-3; 15 nucleotides align to TRBD2. The ends lost 1 base at V and 6 bases at J; junction bases unmatched: 2. The V gene's germline CDR1 is DFQATT and CDR2 SNEGSKA (reference sequence). The CDR3 consists of 15 residues. The CDR3, as DNA: TGCAGTGCTAGAGGCGGGACTAGCGGGAGGGATACGCAGTATTTT. Translating gives CSARGGTSGRDTQYF.

This clonotype was recorded at least ten times. The chain couples TRBV12-3 or TRBV12-4 to TRBJ1-2; 8 positions agree with TRBD1. Trimming took 6 bases from V and 1 from J; bases not matched to a gene: 4. CDR3 size: 14 residues. The CDR3 loop reads CASRIDRGNYGYTF. As DNA, the CDR3 is TGTGCCAGCAGGATAGACAGGGGTAACTATGGCTACACCTTC.

This clonotype was observed many times. J is TRBJ2-3 and V is TRBV7-3, with 9 bases that match TRBD2. This CDR3 is built from 15 residues. Germline CDR1 and CDR2: SGHTA and FQGTGA. V shed 8 bases and J 4 bases; nucleotides not matched to a gene: 10. Here the CDR3 reads CASSWVAGEADTQYF. As DNA, the CDR3 is TGTGCCAGCTCCTGGGTAGCGGGAGAAGCAGATACGCAGTATTTT.

This clonotype was observed at least ten times. The chain has TRBV29-1 and TRBJ2-1, with TRBD1 matching 7 bases. Germline CDR1 is SQVTM and CDR2 is ANQGSEA. J gave up 6 bases and V 7 bases, and 3 bases lay outside the gene matches. This CDR3 has 11 residues. For the CDR3, the DNA is TGCAGCGAAGCAGGGGGCAATGAGCAGTTCTTC. Protein sequence: CSEAGGNEQFF.

J is TRBJ2-7 and V is TRBV28; 11 nucleotides match TRBD1. Unmatched junction bases numbered 7, after V lost 3 bases and J lost 6 bases. Germline V gene lookup returns CDR1 MDHEN and CDR2 SYDVKM. The CDR3 extends over 15 amino acids. As DNA, the CDR3 is TGTGCCAGCAGTTTGGGGACAGGGGGTAAGGGCGAGCAGTACTTC. Encoded protein: CASSLGTGGKGEQYF.

This clonotype was seen many times. V is TRBV6-1 and J is TRBJ1-6; D might be TRBD1 (6 bases). The ends were cut back, 7 bases at V and 8 bases at J, with 12 bases in the middle. Germline V gene sequence: CDR1 MNHNS, CDR2 SASEGT. The CDR3 runs to 13 residues. CDR3: CASNRARDSPLHF. The CDR3, as DNA: TGTGCCAGCAACAGGGCCAGGGATTCACCCCTCCACTTT.

At least ten counts were recorded for this clonotype. This chain uses TRBV18 with TRBJ1-5, with D possibly matching TRBD1 (6 bases). The CDR3 has 14 amino acids. Trimming stripped 5 bases from V and 4 bases from J, with 12 bases between. Per the germline V gene, CDR1 is KGHSH and CDR2 is LQKENI. This chain's CDR3 is CASSSTGSNQPQHF. DNA for the CDR3: TGTGCCAGCTCATCGACAGGATCAAATCAGCCCCAGCATTTT.

This chain uses TRBV3-1 with TRBJ2-7; 8 positions agree with TRBD2. CDR3 length: 16 residues. Germline V gene lookup returns CDR1 LGHDT and CDR2 YNNKEL (reference sequence). The ends lost 0 bases at V and 1 base at J; junction bases unmatched: 5. In nucleotides, the CDR3 is TGTGCCAGCAGCCAAGATGCTAGCGGGTCATCCTACGAGCAGTACTTC. It encodes CASSQDASGSSYEQYF.

This clonotype turned up a few times. The rearrangement links TRBV20-1 to TRBJ2-5, with 12 nucleotides matching TRBD2. The trim removed 7 bases at V and 2 bases at J, leaving 8 bases unmatched. The CDR3 is 15 amino acids. Germline V gene lookup returns CDR1 DFQATT and CDR2 SNEGSKA (reference sequence). The CDR3 nucleotides are TGCAGTGTCACCAGGACTAGCGGGGCGCAAGAGACCCAGTACTTC. Encoded protein: CSVTRTSGAQETQYF.

This clonotype was observed at least ten times. The chain links TRBV30 to TRBJ2-5; D may be TRBD1 (6 bases). Germline CDR1 and CDR2: GTSNPN and SVGIG (reference sequence). There are 14 residues in the CDR3. DNA of the CDR3: TGTGCGTCTAAGATCAGGGGAAGGGTGGAGACCCAGTACTTC. It translates to CASKIRGRVETQYF.

This clonotype was detected ten times or more. This chain connects TRBV18 to TRBJ1-1; the match to TRBD1 covers 10 bases. Trimming removed 4 bases from V and 3 bases from J; junction bases left unmatched: 5. There are 15 residues in the CDR3. CDR1 KGHSH and CDR2 LQKENI come from the germline V gene. The CDR3 sequence: CASSRRGTGDTEAFF. The CDR3 DNA follows: TGTGCCAGCTCACGACGCGGGACAGGGGACACTGAAGCTTTCTTT.

This clonotype was seen at least ten times. V and J are TRBV29-1 and TRBJ1-2; 9 nucleotides match TRBD1. The V gene's germline CDR1 is SQVTM and CDR2 ANQGSEA. The CDR3 sequence is 14 residues long. V trimming: 5 bases; J trimming: 4 bases; junction bases outside the gene matches: 8. CDR3 nucleotides: TGCAGCGTTCAGGAACCGGGACAGGGCTATGGCTACACCTTC. This encodes CSVQEPGQGYGYTF.

The chain links TRBV7-9 to TRBJ2-5; 9 nucleotides match TRBD1. J lost 4 bases, V lost 3 bases, and 6 bases had no gene match. The length of the CDR3 is 15 residues. Per the germline V gene, CDR1 is SEHNR and CDR2 is FQNEAQ (reference sequence). The CDR3 is CASSFGTGNVETQYF. The CDR3 DNA sequence: TGTGCCAGCAGCTTTGGGACAGGGAATGTAGAGACCCAGTACTTC.

This clonotype has ten or more counts. The chain joins TRBV5-1 to TRBJ2-1; TRBD2 is a possible D gene (5 bases). This CDR3 has 13 amino acids. Germline V gene data show CDR1 as SGHRS and CDR2 as YFSETQ. V dropped 1 base and J dropped 3 bases, with 5 bases sitting between them. This CDR3 is CASSLTSYNEQFF. For the CDR3, the DNA is TGCGCCAGCAGCTTGACTAGCTACAATGAGCAGTTCTTC.

This rearrangement joins TRBV5-1 to TRBJ2-1; 8 bases line up with TRBD2. V shed 7 bases, J shed 8 bases, and the junction held 14 bases outside the gene matches. The CDR3 covers 15 residues. Germline CDR1 and CDR2: SGHRS and YFSETQ. The CDR3 sequence is CASGLAGSAGDEQFF. The CDR3, as DNA: TGCGCCAGCGGGCTAGCGGGTTCTGCAGGCGATGAGCAGTTCTTC.